The next 5 T cell receptor beta chains were all read from a single sample in a study of radiation and T cells in renal cell carcinoma. The method was immunoSEQ multiplex PCR; TCRdb's version includes in-frame clones alone and lacks a portion of them. The sample has some 150,000 clones, around nine tenths seen once. The time point here: baseline pretreatment blood. Treatment meaning: 15 Gy SBRT to primary tumor, nephrectomy 4 weeks later. Material: blood, obtained from a patient whose treatment included radiotherapy and nephrectomy. These receptors all come from a woman in her forties or fifties with renal cell carcinoma.

The chain has TRBV2 and TRBJ1-6, with TRBD1 identical over 10 bases. The length of the CDR3 is 14 residues. Losses at the gene ends were 8 bases for V and 9 bases for J; bases not matched to a gene: 7. Germline V gives CDR1 SNHLY, CDR2 FYNNEI. As DNA, the CDR3 is TGTGCCAGCGTCCGGGACAGGGGAGTTTCACCCCTCCACTTT. This encodes CASVRDRGVSPLHF.

The chain employs TRBV5-4 and TRBJ2-2, with D perhaps TRBD1 or TRBD2 (5 bases each). V was cut by 4 bases and J by 5 bases, with 15 bases left in between. The CDR3 contains 15 residues. Germline CDR1 reads SGHNT; CDR2 reads YYREEE (reference sequence). CDR3 sequence: CASSAPLGVTGELFF. CDR3 coding DNA: TGTGCCAGCAGCGCGCCCCTGGGGGTTACCGGGGAGCTGTTTTTT. The full variable domain, its missing parts supplied by reference TRBV5-4 and TRBJ2-2, is ETGVTQSPTHLIKTRGQQVTLRCSSQSGHNTVSWYQQALGQGPQFIFQYYREEENGRGNFPPRFSGLQFPNYSSELNVNALELDDSALYLCASSAPLGVTGELFFGEGSRLTVL.

This clone was seen only once. The J gene is TRBJ2-2, the V gene TRBV7-6; TRBD1 might be the D (5 bases). Trimming left V 6 bases short and J 0 bases short, with 8 bases between. Germline V gene data show CDR1 as SGHVS and CDR2 as FNYEAQ. The CDR3 runs to 14 residues. CDR3 sequence (DNA): TGTGCCAGCAGGCAGGGATCGAACACCGGGGAGCTGTTTTTT. This encodes CASRQGSNTGELFF.

The chain carries TRBV6-6 and TRBJ1-1; TRBD1 matches at 9 bases. J gave up 10 bases and V 6 bases, and 6 bases lay outside the gene matches. Germline CDR1 and CDR2: MNHNY and SVGAGI (reference sequence). The CDR3 is 12 residues long. The CDR3, as DNA: TGTGCCAGCAGCGGGACAGGGTCCGGAGCTTTCTTT. Its translation is CASSGTGSGAFF.

This clone was observed a single time. The CDR3 coding sequence is TGTGCCAGCAGCGTAAATGGAAGGGGGAATTCACCCCTCCACTTT. Translated: CASSVNGRGNSPLHF. The V gene is TRBV9, the J gene TRBJ1-6; possibly TRBD1 for D (6 bases). Trimming cost V 1 base and J 7 bases, with 12 bases left between them. This CDR3 has 15 amino acids. CDR1 is SGDLS, CDR2 YYNGEE, per germline.